This T cell receptor (beta chain) was sequenced in a study of blood T cells in healthy people across ages. Findings of the study overall: Diversity of TCR beta correlated strongly with naive T cell percentage. Both higher diversity and more naive CD4+ cells marked long-lived donors when set against aged donors. From one million sequenced T cells, diversity estimates were lower bounds.

The use of a sample-barcoded 5' primer and a J-beta primer mix characterized a second PCR of roughly 6 to 11 cycles. Tagging of each cDNA molecule was performed by a template-switch adaptor with 12 random nucleotides. TCRdb fed the 5' RACE reads into MiXCR, producing one record per CDR3 protein. Altogether approximately 1.5 million distinct CDR3 sequences are present, approximately 32% being singletons, with the ten largest covering about 11%. In the case of this clonotype: Its specificity is not known.

The CDR3 is 16 amino acids. Germline V gives CDR1 ENHRY, CDR2 SYGVKD. Trimming pared 0 bases from V and 2 bases from J, leaving 12 bases between. Sequences were obtained from blood. The rearrangement uses TRBV10-3 and TRBJ2-3; D assignment may be TRBD1 or TRBD2 (6 bases each). The receptor was isolated from a woman aged 25 to 45 in good health. The CDR3 here is CAISESKGGLTDTQYF. The CDR3 DNA sequence: TGTGCCATCAGTGAGTCGAAGGGGGGCCTCACAGATACGCAGTATTTT.